These 21 T cell receptor beta chains came from one sample sequenced in a study of T cells in Graves' hyperthyroidism and ophthalmopathy. TCR beta CDR3 regions were amplified from RNA transcripts. In the first-round RT-PCR of the TCR CDR3, the HTBI primer set was used. One entry per CDR3 protein, called by TCRdb with MiXCR from the multiplex PCR reads. This table has around 500,000 distinct CDR3 sequences, 11% to 15% appearing once. The sample comprised blood. The receptors were sampled from a woman aged 40 to 50 with Graves' hyperthyroidism.

This clonotype showed up many times. This chain uses TRBV28 with TRBJ2-6; no reliable D call. V gave up 1 base and J gave up 1 base, with 5 bases separating them. This CDR3 has 15 residues. Germline V gives CDR1 MDHEN, CDR2 SYDVKM. The CDR3 sequence: CASSLSISGANVLTF. The CDR3 DNA sequence: TGTGCCAGCAGTTTATCCATATCTGGGGCCAACGTCCTGACTTTC. The whole variable domain, remainder taken from reference TRBV28 and TRBJ2-6, is DVKVTQSSRYLVKRTGEKVFLECVQDMDHENMFWYRQDPGLGLRLIYFSYDVKMKEKGDIPEGYSVSREKKERFSLILESASTNQTSMYLCASSLSISGANVLTFGAGSRLTVL.

The table lists this clonotype with many counts. The V gene is TRBV12-3 or TRBV12-4, the J gene TRBJ1-4; TRBD1 might be the D (5 bases). The CDR3 extends over 17 amino acids. The V end lost 6 bases, the J end lost 4 bases, and 21 bases lay between the germline ends. CDR3 protein: CASSPLPPGRSNEKLFF. CDR3 in DNA: TGTGCCAGCAGCCCGCTCCCGCCGGGACGGAGTAATGAAAAACTGTTTTTT.

This clonotype turned up a few times. V is TRBV2 and J is TRBJ1-4; unclear D gene. Germline V gene lookup returns CDR1 SNHLY and CDR2 FYNNEI. The CDR3 runs to 12 residues. V was cut by 8 bases and J by 6 bases, with 10 bases left in between. CDR3 residues: CASLGLDEKLFF. For the CDR3, the DNA is TGTGCCAGCTTAGGGCTTGATGAAAAACTGTTTTTT.

This chain joins TRBV7-2 and TRBJ1-5; D ambiguous. Trimming pared 2 bases from V and 0 bases from J, leaving 8 bases between. Looked up from germline, CDR1 is SGHTA and CDR2 is FQGNSA. The CDR3 consists of 15 residues. The CDR3 DNA reads as TGTGCCAGCAGCTTAATGGGAAGTAGCAATCAGCCCCAGCATTTT. It encodes CASSLMGSSNQPQHF.

In its sample, this clonotype was seen many times. The J gene is TRBJ2-3, the V gene TRBV27; TRBD2 is a possible D gene (5 bases). CDR1 and CDR2 from the germline V gene are MNHEY and SMNVEV (reference sequence). The CDR3 is 15 residues long. The germline V and J ends were trimmed by 0 bases and 2 bases, with 9 bases remaining between them. The chain's CDR3 is CASSLSIGITDTQYF. The CDR3 region has the DNA TGTGCCAGCAGTTTATCGATCGGGATCACAGATACGCAGTATTTT.

At least ten counts were recorded for this clonotype. The chain is built from TRBV28 and TRBJ2-1, with no clear D. This CDR3 has 15 amino acids. V dropped 2 bases and J dropped 6 bases, with 14 bases sitting between them. Looked up from germline, CDR1 is MDHEN and CDR2 is SYDVKM. Written as DNA, the CDR3 is TGTGCCAGCAGTTTACCCCCGCGCGTATCCAATGAGCAGTTCTTC. As protein: CASSLPPRVSNEQFF.

CDR3 protein: CSVEWEYNEQFF. In nucleotides, the CDR3 is TGCAGCGTTGAGTGGGAGTACAATGAGCAGTTCTTC. The chain links TRBV29-1 to TRBJ2-1; D is possibly TRBD2 (5 bases). CDR1 and CDR2 from the germline V gene are SQVTM and ANQGSEA. This CDR3 has 12 residues. Trimming removed 3 bases from V and 4 bases from J, with 7 bases in between.

Ten or more counts support this clonotype. V gene TRBV7-9 combines with J gene TRBJ1-1, with a weak D call TRBD1 (6 bases). V dropped 0 bases and J dropped 6 bases, with 14 bases sitting between them. CDR1 SEHNR and CDR2 FQNEAQ come from the germline V gene (reference sequence). The CDR3 length is 15 residues. This CDR3 reads CASSLARDEGAEAFF. CDR3 in DNA: TGTGCCAGCAGCTTAGCGAGGGATGAGGGGGCTGAAGCTTTCTTT.

This sequence joins TRBV2 and TRBJ1-3; 7 bases line up with TRBD1. The CDR3 covers 16 residues. Losses at the gene ends were 1 base for V and 0 bases for J; bases not matched to a gene: 3. Germline values: CDR1 SNHLY, CDR2 FYNNEI. CDR3 DNA sequence: TGTGCCAGCAGTGAAGTCACAGGGGCCTCTGGAAACACCATATATTTT. Its protein product is CASSEVTGASGNTIYF.

The chain combines TRBV5-1 with TRBJ2-1; D may be TRBD1 or TRBD2 (6 bases each). There are 15 residues in the CDR3. Trimming removed 3 bases at V and 1 base at J, with 11 bases between. Germline values: CDR1 SGHRS, CDR2 YFSETQ. As DNA, the CDR3 is TGCGCCAGCAGCTCGGGGGACATTTCCTACAATGAGCAGTTCTTC. Its protein product is CASSSGDISYNEQFF.

This clonotype has a count of ten or more. An end of the junction differs from the germline gene, which may be a read error. V is TRBV3-1 and J is TRBJ2-5; D not certain. The CDR3 is made up of 13 amino acids. CDR1 and CDR2 (germline): LGHDT, YNNKEL (reference sequence). The CDR3 loop is CVSSQEFHETQYF. CDR3 DNA sequence: TGTGTCAGCAGCCAAGAGTTTCACGAGACCCAGTACTTC.

This clonotype came up many times. CDR3 loop: CASSFGGASYNEQFF. The CDR3 region has the DNA TGTGCCAGCAGTTTCGGAGGGGCCTCCTACAATGAGCAGTTCTTC. J is TRBJ2-1 and V is TRBV27; tentatively, D is TRBD2 (6 bases). This CDR3 spans 15 amino acids. V gave up 3 bases and J gave up 0 bases, with 9 bases separating them. Per the germline V gene, CDR1 is MNHEY and CDR2 is SMNVEV (reference sequence).

This clonotype turned up a few times. V gene TRBV15 combines with J gene TRBJ2-4, with TRBD2 identical over 9 bases. Germline values: CDR1 LNHNV, CDR2 YYDKDF (reference sequence). The junction had 18 bases not matched to a gene; V was cut back by 0 bases and J by 0 bases. The CDR3 is made up of 22 amino acids. The CDR3 sequence is CATSRDQELGGRAETAKNIQYF. The CDR3 DNA is TGTGCCACCAGCAGAGATCAAGAGCTTGGCGGGAGGGCCGAAACAGCCAAAAACATTCAGTACTTC.

This clonotype was recorded at least ten times. The CDR3 DNA reads TGCGCCAGCAGCTTGGAGCTAGCGGGAGGAAATGAGCAGTTCTTC. Translating it yields CASSLELAGGNEQFF. V and J are TRBV5-1 and TRBJ2-1; 11 bases are shared with TRBD2. V gave up 0 bases and J gave up 7 bases; unmatched junction bases: 3. The CDR3 has 15 amino acids. Germline loops: CDR1 SGHRS, CDR2 YFSETQ.

The J gene is TRBJ2-3, the V gene TRBV7-9, with D maybe TRBD2 (6 bases). Germline CDR1 SEHNR, CDR2 FQNEAQ (reference sequence). This CDR3 has 17 amino acids. The V gene lost 2 bases and the J gene lost 2 bases, with 17 bases spanning the gap. The CDR3, as DNA: TGTGCCAGCAGCTTACGGGTCGGGGGACCGAACACAGATACGCAGTATTTT. It codes for CASSLRVGGPNTDTQYF.

In this sample, this clonotype turned up a few times. One end of the junction is discordant with germline, which a read error may explain. The chain carries TRBV5-4 and TRBJ2-5; the match to TRBD2 covers 11 bases. The CDR3 is made up of 15 amino acids. The V gene's germline CDR1 is SGHNT and CDR2 YYREEE (reference sequence). In nucleotides, the CDR3 is TGTGCCAGCAGCTTGGCCTCGGCTAGCGGGAGGCCCTCGCACTTC. Translated: CASSLASASGRPSHF.

This clonotype was seen ten or more times. This chain links TRBV28 with TRBJ2-7; D may be TRBD1 (6 bases). Trimming took 1 base from V and 2 from J, leaving 6 bases between them. This CDR3 is 13 amino acids long. Germline loops: CDR1 MDHEN, CDR2 SYDVKM. CDR3 sequence (DNA): TGTGCCAGCAGTTTATACAGGGCCTACGAGCAGTACTTC. Amino acid sequence: CASSLYRAYEQYF.

This clonotype appeared many times. The V gene is TRBV11-2, the J gene TRBJ2-4, with D unresolved. Deletions cut 1 base from V and 0 bases from J, with 4 bases between. There are 14 residues in the CDR3. Looked up from germline, CDR1 is SGHAT and CDR2 is FQNNGV. CDR3: CASSLASAKNIQYF. In DNA form, the CDR3 reads TGTGCCAGCAGCTTAGCGTCAGCCAAAAACATTCAGTACTTC.

The chain couples TRBV30 to TRBJ1-1; D gene unclear. The CDR3 is 14 amino acids. The V gene's germline CDR1 is GTSNPN and CDR2 SVGIG (reference sequence). Trimming shortened V by 3 bases and J by 3 bases, and 14 bases separated the two germline ends. The CDR3 coding sequence is TGTGCCTGGAGGGCGGGAGGAAGGTACACTGAAGCTTTCTTT. Protein: CAWRAGGRYTEAFF.

The chain links TRBV6-1 to TRBJ2-5; TRBD2 is a possible D gene (5 bases). The germline CDR1 and CDR2 sequences are MNHNS and SASEGT. The CDR3 sequence is 14 residues long. With 2 bases removed from V and 5 bases from J, the gap between germline ends came to 12 bases. The CDR3 DNA follows: TGTGCCAGCAGTGAAACGGGGTCCGTGGAGACCCAGTACTTC. It specifies CASSETGSVETQYF.

The rearrangement links TRBV19 to TRBJ1-2; no firm D call. The germline gives CDR1 LNHDA, CDR2 SQIVND (reference sequence). The CDR3 has 14 amino acids. The germline V and J ends were trimmed by 1 base and 2 bases, with 8 bases remaining between them. CDR3: CASSIGSVNYGYTF. For the CDR3, the DNA is TGTGCCAGTAGTATAGGATCCGTCAACTATGGCTACACCTTC. The full variable domain, with the rest looked up from reference TRBV19 and TRBJ1-2, is DGGITQSPKYLFRKEGQNVTLSCEQNLNHDAMYWYRQDPGQGLRLIYYSQIVNDFQKGDIAEGYSVSREKKESFPLTVTSAQKNPTAFYLCASSIGSVNYGYTFGSGTRLTVV.